Listed here is a single T cell receptor beta chain. V lost 5 bases and J lost 5; bases outside the gene matches: 5. Germline lookup yields CDR1 LGHNA and CDR2 YNFKEQ. This CDR3 contains 14 residues. The sample originates from a study of blood T cells in healthy people across ages. Primers used in a second PCR of roughly 6 to 11 cycles were a sample-barcoded 5' primer and a J-beta primer mix. TCRdb re-derived calls from the 5' RACE reads in MiXCR, one entry per CDR3 protein. The data contain more than 800,000 distinct CDR3 sequences, roughly 26% of them singletons. This chain links TRBV4-2 with TRBJ2-3; 9 bases are shared with TRBD2. The TCR originated in a woman of 80 years or more in good health. Sequencing was carried out using blood. The CDR3 loop is CASSTGLAIDTQYF. CDR3 nucleotide sequence: TGTGCCAGCAGCACGGGACTAGCAATAGATACGCAGTATTTT.